The rows below give T cell receptor beta chains drawn from one sample of a study of cytomegalovirus exposure and HLA in healthy donors. Sequencing was performed with immunoSEQ multiplex PCR; in TCRdb, only in-frame clones are kept and a portion is missing. The sample has about 100,000 clones, about 80% seen once. Sequences were obtained from PBMCs. The origin of the receptors is a female donor in good health and CMV-seropositive. The CDR3 runs from the conserved cysteine through the conserved F or W. The order of the fields is clone size, V gene, D gene, J gene, CDR3 DNA, CDR3 protein. D genes are given only for firm matches. Size is stated for part of the rows, as once, few or many counts, or as a class when the clone is expanded.

>NA|TRBV2|TRBD1|TRBJ1-5
TGTGCCAGTGGACAGGGGGTCTTTCAGCCCCAGCATTTT
CASGQGVFQPQHF
>NA|TRBV13|TRBD2|TRBJ2-2
TGTGCCAGCAGCTTTGGTCGGGGGGGCACCGGGGAGCTGTTTTTT
CASSFGRGGTGELFF
>NA|TRBV5-1|TRBD2|TRBJ2-1
TGCGCCAGCAGCTCCATCCCGAATAGCGGGATGCATGAGCAGTTCTTC
CASSSIPNSGMHEQFF
>NA|TRBV2|NA|TRBJ2-2
TGTGCCAGCAGTCCTAGTGTTTCCGGGGAGCTGTTTTTT
CASSPSVSGELFF
>once|TRBV11-2|NA|TRBJ1-2
TGTGCCAGCAGCTCGAGCCACTATGGCTACACCTTC
CASSSSHYGYTF
>few|TRBV7-9|NA|TRBJ1-1
TGTGCCAGCAGCCCTAGAGGACAGATGAACACTGAAGCTTTCTTT
CASSPRGQMNTEAFF
>NA|TRBV18|TRBD1|TRBJ1-1
TGTGCCAGCTCACTCGATCAGGGGGGAGACACTGAAGCTTTCTTT
CASSLDQGGDTEAFF
>NA|TRBV5-1|NA|TRBJ2-7
TGCGCCAGCAGCACGGTGGGCCACGAGCAGTACTTC
CASSTVGHEQYF
>NA|TRBV30|TRBD1|TRBJ1-6
TGTGCCTGGAGTGTACAGGGGTCCTATAATTCACCCCTCCACTTT
CAWSVQGSYNSPLHF
>NA|TRBV19|NA|TRBJ1-2
TGTGCCAGTAGTATAGCGGAGGGCGGCTATGGCTACACCTTC
CASSIAEGGYGYTF
>NA|TRBV30|NA|TRBJ2-7
TGTGCCTGGCGGGGGGGGAGGGGGCATGGCGAGCAGTACTTC
CAWRGGRGHGEQYF
>few|TRBV7-8|NA|TRBJ1-5
TGTGCCAGCAGCTTAGATGCAGGGGGCAATCAGCCCCAGCATTTT
CASSLDAGGNQPQHF
>once|TRBV5-1|NA|TRBJ2-1
TGCGCCAGCAGTTTCGGGGGTGGAGCCTACAATGAGCAGTTCTTC
CASSFGGGAYNEQFF
>NA|TRBV7-7|NA|TRBJ2-2
TGTGCCAGCAGCCCTGACACGACGAACACCGGGGAGCTGTTTTTT
CASSPDTTNTGELFF
>NA|TRBV10-3|TRBD1|TRBJ2-7
TGTGCCATCAGTGAAGGGGACAGGGCGTCCTACGAGCAGTACTTC
CAISEGDRASYEQYF
>NA|TRBV5-1|TRBD1|TRBJ2-7
TGCGCCAGCAGCCAGGGACAGGGAGTGGGCGAGCAGTACTTC
CASSQGQGVGEQYF
>NA|TRBV27|NA|TRBJ2-1
TGTGCCAGCAGTTACCGGTCCTACAATGAGCAGTTCTTC
CASSYRSYNEQFF
>NA|TRBV19|NA|TRBJ2-3
TGTGCCAGTAGTATAGATGCGACACAGAACACAGATACGCAGTATTTT
CASSIDATQNTDTQYF
>NA|TRBV4-1|NA|TRBJ1-2
TGCGCCAGCAGCCAAGCATCAGGGGAATCCCCTTATGGCTACACCTTC
CASSQASGESPYGYTF
>NA|TRBV5-1|NA|TRBJ2-7
TGCGCCAGCAGCAAAGGAGCCGGGGACGAGCAGTACTTC
CASSKGAGDEQYF
>NA|TRBV30|TRBD1|TRBJ2-3
TGTGCCTGGAGTCACGGGACAGGGATGGCAGATACGCAGTATTTT
CAWSHGTGMADTQYF
>NA|TRBV27|NA|TRBJ2-2
TGTGCCAGCAGTGTGGGGGCCCTGAACACCGGGGAGCTGTTTTTT
CASSVGALNTGELFF
>few|TRBV6-4|NA|TRBJ2-3
TGTGCCAGCAGTGACAATGGGGAGGCCACAGATACGCAGTATTTT
CASSDNGEATDTQYF
>NA|TRBV7-9|NA|TRBJ1-5
TGTGCCAGCAGCGGGCAGGGTCAGCCCCAGCATTTT
CASSGQGQPQHF
>few|TRBV7-2|NA|TRBJ1-2
TGTGCCAGCAGCTCCGTTAGGCAGGGCCCTAACTATGGCTACACCTTC
CASSSVRQGPNYGYTF
>NA|TRBV5-1|NA|TRBJ2-4
TGCGCCAGCAGCTTCATGGGGGCACGGGAAAACATTCAGTACTTC
CASSFMGARENIQYF
>NA|TRBV5-1|TRBD2|TRBJ2-2
TGCGCCAGCAGCCCGCAGCGGGAGTTGAACACCGGGGAGCTGTTTTTT
CASSPQRELNTGELFF
>NA|TRBV11-2|NA|TRBJ1-6
TGTGCCAGCAGCTCATTTACAGTAGGTGGTTCACCCCTCCACTTT
CASSSFTVGGSPLHF
>few|TRBV4-1|NA|TRBJ2-1
TGCGCCAGCAGCCAAGTCTACCCTGGGGCCTATGAGCAGTTCTTC
CASSQVYPGAYEQFF
>NA|TRBV4-2|TRBD2|TRBJ2-3
TGTGCCAGCAGCCGAGCGAGTACGGCGGGGGGGTCGGGGGATACGCAGTATTTT
CASSRASTAGGSGDTQYF
>NA|TRBV7-6|TRBD1|TRBJ2-7
TGTGCCAGCAGCTTTGGACAGGGCTACGAGCAGTACTTC
CASSFGQGYEQYF
>NA|TRBV7-2|NA|TRBJ2-5
TGTGCCAGCAGCTTAGTTTTCGGGCAGGGTGGAGAGACCCAGTACTTC
CASSLVFGQGGETQYF
>NA|TRBV5-6|TRBD1|TRBJ1-6
TGTGCCAGCAGCTTGGGGGACAGGAGACTCTATAATTCACCCCTCCACTTT
CASSLGDRRLYNSPLHF
>NA|TRBV4-3|TRBD2|TRBJ2-7
TGCGCCAGCAGCCAAGTGGGGGGGGTGGGAGAGCAGTACTTC
CASSQVGGVGEQYF
>NA|TRBV7-8|NA|TRBJ2-7
TGTGCCAGCAGCTTAGTAGAGCAAGAGCAGTACTTC
CASSLVEQEQYF
>NA|TRBV7-2|TRBD2|TRBJ2-1
TGTGCCAGCAGCTTCCCGGGACTAGCGGTCAATGAGCAGTTCTTC
CASSFPGLAVNEQFF
>NA|TRBV19|NA|TRBJ1-3
TGTGCCAGTAGTAGGGGGGGCTCTGGAAACACCATATATTTT
CASSRGGSGNTIYF
>NA|TRBV19|TRBD1|TRBJ1-4
TGTGCCAGTAGTAAGGGACAGGGAAGGGGTGCAACTAATGAAAAACTGTTTTTT
CASSKGQGRGATNEKLFF
>NA|TRBV9|NA|TRBJ1-1
TGTGCCAGCAGCGTAGCTACGGAGGGGTATACTGAAGCTTTCTTT
CASSVATEGYTEAFF
>NA|TRBV15|TRBD1|TRBJ1-2
TGTGCCACCAGCAGCTTCAGGGGGCTAGAGTATGGCTACACCTTC
CATSSFRGLEYGYTF
>NA|TRBV6-4|NA|TRBJ2-3
TGTGCCAGCAGTGAACAGAACACAGATACGCAGTATTTT
CASSEQNTDTQYF
>NA|TRBV27|TRBD2|TRBJ2-5
TGTGCCAGCAGTTTTGGGGGCGGGGGGGCCTATGAGACCCAGTACTTC
CASSFGGGGAYETQYF
>NA|TRBV30|TRBD1|TRBJ1-3
TGTGCCTGGAGCCCAGGCCCCGGACAGGGTGGGAACACCATATATTTT
CAWSPGPGQGGNTIYF
>NA|TRBV18|TRBD1|TRBJ2-2
TGTGCCAGCTCAGAACAGGGGGCCATGAACACCGGGGAGCTGTTTTTT
CASSEQGAMNTGELFF
>NA|TRBV30|NA|TRBJ2-7
TGTGCCTGGAGTAAGGGTTTGGGGCCCTACGAGCAGTACTTC
CAWSKGLGPYEQYF
>NA|TRBV11-2|TRBD2|TRBJ2-7
TGTGCCAGCAGCTTAGAAACTAGCGGGAGGCCGAGCTCCTACGAGCAGTACTTC
CASSLETSGRPSSYEQYF
>NA|TRBV7-2|NA|TRBJ1-2
TGTGCCAGCAGCTTAGGGGACAACCTATATGGCTACACCTTC
CASSLGDNLYGYTF
>NA|TRBV18|TRBD1|TRBJ2-7
TGTGCCAGCTCGTCGTCGGGGGGACGGGTAGGGACAGGGAACGACGAGCAGTACTTC
CASSSSGGRVGTGNDEQYF
>few|TRBV19|NA|TRBJ1-4
TGTGCCAGCCAAACGGGGGACTCTAATGAAAAACTGTTTTTT
CASQTGDSNEKLFF
>NA|TRBV18|NA|TRBJ1-2
TGTGCCAGCTCACTGACAGCTAACTATGGCTACACCTTC
CASSLTANYGYTF
>NA|TRBV20-1|NA|TRBJ2-5
TGCAGCCCAGGAGAGACCCAGTACTTC
CSPGETQYF
>NA|TRBV7-6|NA|TRBJ1-3
TGTGCCAGCAGCTTAGCGCCGGGGTACTCTGGAAACACCATATATTTT
CASSLAPGYSGNTIYF
>NA|TRBV28|TRBD1|TRBJ1-2
TGTGCCAGCGAGACAGGGGGACGAAACTATGGCTACACCTTC
CASETGGRNYGYTF
>NA|TRBV6-5|NA|TRBJ1-1
TGTGCCAGCAGGCGACAGCAGAACACTGAAGCTTTCTTT
CASRRQQNTEAFF
>NA|TRBV10-3|NA|TRBJ1-1
TGTGCCATCAGTGAGCCCAAAGGAGGCACCAACACTGAAGCTTTCTTT
CAISEPKGGTNTEAFF
>NA|TRBV5-4|TRBD2|TRBJ2-7
TGTGCCAGCAGCGCGCTTAGCGGGAGCGGCTACTACGAGCAGTACTTC
CASSALSGSGYYEQYF
>NA|TRBV19|NA|TRBJ1-5
TGTGCCAGTACCCTGGGAGGGTCAATCTATCAGCCCCAGCATTTT
CASTLGGSIYQPQHF
>few|TRBV30|NA|TRBJ1-3
TGTGCCTGGAAGGGGATCGGAAACACCATATATTTT
CAWKGIGNTIYF
>NA|TRBV15|NA|TRBJ2-7
TGTGCCACCAGCAGGCCAGGGTCCCGACGCGAGCAGTACTTC
CATSRPGSRREQYF